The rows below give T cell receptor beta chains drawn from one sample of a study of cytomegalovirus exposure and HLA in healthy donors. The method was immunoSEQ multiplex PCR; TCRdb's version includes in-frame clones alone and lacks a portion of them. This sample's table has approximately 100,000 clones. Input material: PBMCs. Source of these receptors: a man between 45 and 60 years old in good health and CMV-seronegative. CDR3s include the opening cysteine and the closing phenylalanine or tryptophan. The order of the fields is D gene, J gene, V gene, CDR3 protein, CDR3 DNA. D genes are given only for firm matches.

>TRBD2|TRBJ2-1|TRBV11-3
CASSTLAGEQPGNEQFF
TGTGCCAGCAGCACACTAGCGGGAGAGCAGCCTGGCAATGAGCAGTTCTTC
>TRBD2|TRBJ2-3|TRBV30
CAWTKAGVRDTQYF
TGTGCCTGGACGAAAGCGGGAGTCAGAGATACGCAGTATTTT
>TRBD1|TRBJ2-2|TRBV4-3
CASSQGGQGATIGELFF
TGCGCCAGCAGCCAAGGGGGACAGGGGGCTACAATTGGGGAGCTGTTTTTT
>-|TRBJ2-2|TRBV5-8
CASSLVGYSTGELFF
TGTGCCAGCAGCTTGGTGGGCTACAGCACCGGGGAGCTGTTTTTT
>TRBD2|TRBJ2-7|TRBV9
CASSSFTGGSSGNRQYF
TGTGCCAGCAGCTCCTTCACTGGGGGCTCTAGCGGGAATAGGCAGTACTTC
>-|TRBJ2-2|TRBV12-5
CASGLGGTGELFF
TGTGCTAGTGGTTTAGGAGGCACCGGGGAGCTGTTTTTT
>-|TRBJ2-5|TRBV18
CASSLSEETQYF
TGTGCCAGCTCACTCTCGGAGGAGACCCAGTACTTC
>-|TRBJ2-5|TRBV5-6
CASSSMAPPETQYF
TGTGCCAGCAGCTCCATGGCCCCCCCGGAGACCCAGTACTTC
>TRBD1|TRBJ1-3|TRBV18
CASSPPTGGGNTIYF
TGTGCCAGCTCACCTCCCACAGGGGGAGGAAACACCATATATTTT
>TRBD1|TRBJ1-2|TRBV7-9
CASPGTGEGYTF
TGTGCCAGCCCCGGGACAGGGGAAGGCTACACCTTC
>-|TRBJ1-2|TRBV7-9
CASSQAGFGGYTF
TGTGCCAGCAGCCAAGCGGGGTTCGGAGGCTACACCTTC
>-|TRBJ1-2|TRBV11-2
CASSLIQGPLHTF
TGTGCCAGCAGCTTAATCCAGGGGCCCCTACACACCTTC
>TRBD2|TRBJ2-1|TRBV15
CATSRLAGGPRSNEQFF
TGTGCCACCAGCAGATTAGCGGGAGGGCCTCGAAGCAATGAGCAGTTCTTC
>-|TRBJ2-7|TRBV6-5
CASSLGQFYEQYF
TGTGCCAGCAGCCTAGGACAGTTCTACGAGCAGTACTTC
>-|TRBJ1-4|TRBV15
CATSRGIQGTNEKLFF
TGTGCCACCAGCAGAGGTATACAGGGAACTAATGAAAAACTGTTTTTT